This T cell receptor (beta chain) is drawn from a study of cytomegalovirus exposure and HLA in healthy donors (dated by TCRdb to 2016 to 2017). In terms of the full investigation: According to an earlier analysis of 550 to 700 of the donors, some 170 million T cells yielded some 120 million unique TCR beta sequences and 276 Gb of sequence data. Every repertoire in the discovery cohort had been generated on one and the same sequencing platform. Of the roughly 400 genotyped donors, approximately 83% fell in the genetic ancestry cluster associated with self-reported Caucasian donors. A later analysis re-examined previously published TCR beta repertoires from about 700 donors and added high-resolution HLA genotyping to investigate patterns of TCR occurrence. The T cell repertoires of under 750 subjects were profiled by immunosequencing and related to cytomegalovirus serostatus. High-throughput TCR immunosequencing, statistical association of individual TCRs with disease status, and machine learning were combined to predict cytomegalovirus infection status. Donor age, sex, ethnicity and CMV serostatus were compiled together with the repertoire data. The study aimed to test whether cataloging public T cell receptors could reveal signatures of past pathogen exposure. Rather than drawing on any new phenotypic data, the later analysis identified candidate immune exposures from TCR beta sequences and the way those sequences occurred across donors. An earlier analysis of 500 to 650 of the donors applied high-throughput TCR beta sequencing to assess whether each TCR beta V gene segment acted as functional or pseudogenic. The number of donors typed differed by locus, with about 629-640 for A, B, C, DRB1 and DQB1, more than 500 for DQA1, 600 to 610 for DPA1, and about 450 for DPB1. Because of strong linkage in the cohort, four or five DR-DQ haplotypes were treated as single units for association and clustering. Among about 360 genotyped donors of the cohort, an average of roughly 240,000 unique TCR beta nucleotide sequences were sequenced per donor, roughly 20% of them non-productive. A separate validation cohort of 100 to 150 different subjects was used in addition to the roughly 720-subject first cohort. Roughly 300 gigabases of sequencing data and approximately 85 million unique TCR sequences were included in an early release covering under 650 HLA-typed donors. HLA typing covered class I and class II loci at four-digit resolution. A later genetic analysis took genome-wide SNP genotypes for about 55% of the roughly 670 donors and used that subset as a discovery cohort. What the study reported, not specific to this receptor: A later analysis found that HLA-associated TCR beta chains were more clonally expanded and had lower generation probabilities than equally common non-associated chains. In the study, around 150 TCR beta chains were listed as associated with cytomegalovirus. Strong co-occurrence of HLA alleles, especially DR and DQ, made assigning TCR associations to individual alleles difficult. An association between a missense DCLRE1C variant and V-gene and J-gene trimming of TCR beta chains was found in a later genetic analysis and replicated in an independent cohort. Immune exposure information for the cohort was limited to CMV serostatus. A later analysis reported that several top co-occurrence clusters appeared linked to parvovirus B19, influenza, CMV and Epstein-Barr virus. In an earlier analysis of some 550 of the donors, most TCR beta V segments were observed in productive rearrangements about 87% or about 30% of the time, broadly matching IMGT annotations. The sequencing pipeline was judged likely to have produced a cluster of highly shared sequence variants as a technical artifact. At a false discovery rate of 0.05, a later analysis linked 15,000 to 20,000 TCR beta sequences to specific HLA alleles. A few of the identified cytomegalovirus-associated TCR beta chains were confirmed in vitro to be specific for cytomegalovirus antigens. A later genetic analysis reported fewer N-insertions in productive TCRs among donors in an Asian-associated ancestry cluster than the roughly 670-donor mean. In this cohort, only TCR beta chains were sequenced, and detectable features were limited by the absence of alpha or paired-chain data. Because counts were too low, about 15 rarely observed V segments, including chromosome 9 orphons, were left out of the earlier analysis of approximately 500 of the donors. According to a later analysis, TCR association rates differed among HLA loci, with DRB1 alleles showing the most associated TCRs and HLA-C alleles showing the fewest. HLA typing was unavailable for some donors at each locus, so association tests used only the typed subset. According to the authors, the approach could potentially be generalized to other disease states and immunological phenotypes. Because the 87-base-pair reads could not distinguish some IMGT-functional V segments, including TRBV6-2 and TRBV6-3, those segments were excluded. Linkage disequilibrium might explain the correlated functional status among segregating V segments, but an unknown experimental factor could not be ruled out. The presence/absence analyses assumed that sequencing depth was roughly uniform across donors, and that assumption may not be true. The classifier was reported to diagnose cytomegalovirus status with high specificity and sensitivity in both the original and validation cohorts. A further reported finding was that TCR beta sequences accurately predicted the HLA-A and HLA-B alleles for most subjects in the first cohort. Most TCR sequences were observed very rarely across donors, whereas some public TCRs were present in many individuals. According to a later analysis, most CMV-associated TCR beta chains appeared to be HLA-restricted, and the HLA associations seemed to be driven largely by CMV exposure.

The protocol used for the library was the immunoSEQ multiplex PCR assay. A mixture of 60 forward primers for TCR Vbeta segments and 13 reverse primers for TCR Jbeta segments was used in the multiplex PCR. A multiplex PCR assay on genomic DNA amplified the CDR3 region of rearranged TCR beta genes. On the Illumina HiSeq System, the amplified TCR beta libraries were sequenced as 87-base-pair reads. The authors' pipeline ran thus. A later analysis counted approximately 84 million unique TCR beta chains across the 600 to 850 repertoires, and 9.5 million to 11 million of these chains were shared by at least two donors. Raw reads were error-corrected and collapsed into unique sequences with a nearest-neighbor algorithm that merged closely related sequences to remove PCR and sequencing errors. To assign V, D and J gene segments, CDR3 sequences were aligned to IMGT reference sequences. Each retained sequence needed at least a six-nucleotide match to both a V gene segment and a J gene segment. A rearrangement was called productive if the CDR3 had no stop codons and remained in frame with V and J, and every other rearrangement was called non-productive. CDR3 was defined according to IMGT convention as the region running from the second conserved V-encoded cysteine to the conserved J-encoded phenylalanine. In an earlier analysis of 500 to 650 of the donors, sequences lacking an unambiguous match to a single V gene segment were excluded. An earlier analysis of 500 to 700 of the donors classified V segments as functional when productive rearrangements were above 56.7% and as segregating when the standard deviation between donors was above 5%. A statistical classification framework was built for diagnosing cytomegalovirus status from the catalog of TCR beta chain sequences. V and J gene assignment, in a later analysis, came from comparing TCR nucleotide sequences with IMGT/GENE-DB human TR gene sequences. A later analysis assigned CDR3 sequences and most-parsimonious VDJ recombination scenarios with the TCRdist pipeline. In a later analysis, each TCR beta chain was defined by its CDR3 amino acid sequence together with its V-gene family, and reads lacking a unique V-gene family were excluded. A later analysis removed 592 highly shared, low-generation-probability nucleotide sequences to deal with suspected cross-contamination and a sequencing artifact. For each public chain, a later analysis derived a clonal expansion index from normalized ranks of inferred template counts within each repertoire. Generation probabilities in a later analysis came from a VDJ recombination model fitted to out-of-frame rearrangements, and those results were checked against IGoR. In a later analysis, TCR-TCR, TCR-HLA and TCR-CMV co-occurrence was scored with hypergeometric tests, and a repertoire-size bias correction was applied to TCR pairs. To estimate false discovery rates, a later analysis permuted the HLA or CMV assignments 20 times. In a later analysis, co-occurring TCRs were grouped with DBSCAN, and TCRdist sequence similarity was added when clustering was performed within HLA-allele-positive subsets. Repertoires with fewer than 30,000 or more than 120,000 public chains, plus five repertoires with anomalous nucleotide sharing, were excluded from co-occurrence clustering. TCRdb holds this immuneACCESS table with in-frame rearrangements only. Some clones are missing; in checked studies, unresolved V genes explain under half, and the rest has no known cause. D and trimming were read from the DNA, whereas the V and J calls and clone size are those reported in that table. This sample has roughly 99,000 clones in its table, and about four fifths of those were observed once. The biggest ten clones account for approximately 2.6% of the sample.

CDR1 and CDR2 (MRHNA, SNTAGT) derive from the germline V gene. After removal of 3 bases from V and 1 base from J, the junction retains 2 bases not matched to a gene. Reading from cysteine to phenylalanine, the CDR3 counts 15 amino acids. Only CDR3 DNA remains: 45 bases, in frame from the first base. The cohort comprised several hundred healthy bone marrow donors. At the time of sampling, every cohort member was nominally healthy, though immune exposures that went unrecorded were likely present. The donor was CMV seropositive and belonged to the group of over 250 seropositive cohort members. A peripheral blood sample was collected from each donor, and TCR beta sequencing was performed on peripheral blood mononuclear cells. Genomic DNA was extracted from the blood cell samples with the Qiagen DNeasy Blood Extraction Kit. In the case of this clone: Its antigen is still unknown. No qualities accompany the bases; no much larger clone lies one base away.

Recombination joined TRBV6-4 with TRBJ2-7; 11 middle bases align to TRBD2. Sequencing used PBMCs. This TCR was sampled from a young man in good health and CMV-seropositive. The nucleotides read TGTGCCAGCAGTGAGACTAGCGGGGATTCCTACGAGCAGTACTTC. It translates as CASSETSGDSYEQYF.